This is a list of T cell receptor beta chains from one sample in a study of blood T cell repertoires in COVID-19. Assay used: immunoSEQ multiplex PCR; TCRdb lists only in-frame clones, some missing. The table lists about 150,000 clones, 80% to 90% of them singletons. Sequenced: peripheral blood. These receptors came from a woman in her thirties or forties with acute or convalescent COVID-19. Both conserved end residues are part of each CDR3. Each record gives: clone size, V gene, D gene, J gene, CDR3 DNA, CDR3 protein. The D gene is left open where the match is weak. The listing skips clone size in some rows; elsewhere it reads once, few, many or a size class.

clone size: .; V gene: TRBV6-4; D gene: .; J gene: TRBJ2-2; CDR3 DNA: TGTGCCAGCAGTGACTTTGGCTCGGGGGGCGCCGCCGGGGAGCTGTTTTTT; CDR3 protein: CASSDFGSGGAAGELFF
clone size: .; V gene: TRBV5-1; D gene: .; J gene: TRBJ1-2; CDR3 DNA: TGCGCCAGCAGCCTGCTCTACAGGGCCTCTTCCTATGGCTACACCTTC; CDR3 protein: CASSLLYRASSYGYTF
clone size: .; V gene: TRBV5-6; D gene: .; J gene: TRBJ1-2; CDR3 DNA: TGTGCCAGCAGCTTGGACAGGAAGAACTATGGCTACACCTTC; CDR3 protein: CASSLDRKNYGYTF
clone size: .; V gene: TRBV28; D gene: TRBD1; J gene: TRBJ1-5; CDR3 DNA: TGTGCCAGCAGTTCGGACAGGGGGACGGTGGACCAGCCCCAGCATTTT; CDR3 protein: CASSSDRGTVDQPQHF
clone size: .; V gene: TRBV7-2; D gene: TRBD2; J gene: TRBJ2-7; CDR3 DNA: TGTGCCAGCAGCTTAGGCGGGACTAGAGCCGGGGAGCAGTACTTC; CDR3 protein: CASSLGGTRAGEQYF
clone size: once; V gene: TRBV12-3/TRBV12-4; D gene: .; J gene: TRBJ2-5; CDR3 DNA: TGTGCCAGCAGTTACTCAGGGGTGGAGACCCAGTACTTC; CDR3 protein: CASSYSGVETQYF
clone size: few; V gene: TRBV7-9; D gene: TRBD1; J gene: TRBJ1-6; CDR3 DNA: TGTGCCAGCAGCACGGACAGGGGTAACTCACCCCTCCACTTT; CDR3 protein: CASSTDRGNSPLHF
clone size: once; V gene: TRBV28; D gene: .; J gene: TRBJ1-3; CDR3 DNA: TGTGCCAGCACCCGACCGGGAGCCTCTGGAAACACCATATATTTT; CDR3 protein: CASTRPGASGNTIYF
clone size: .; V gene: TRBV3-1/TRBV3-2; D gene: TRBD1; J gene: TRBJ1-2; CDR3 DNA: TGTGCCAGCAGCTGGGGACAGGGGGCGCTGGGCTACACCTTC; CDR3 protein: CASSWGQGALGYTF
clone size: .; V gene: TRBV11-2; D gene: TRBD1; J gene: TRBJ2-7; CDR3 DNA: TGTGCCAGCAGCTTAGAGCCGACAGGGCGTTCCCACGAGCAGTACTTC; CDR3 protein: CASSLEPTGRSHEQYF
clone size: .; V gene: TRBV3-1/TRBV3-2; D gene: .; J gene: TRBJ1-5; CDR3 DNA: TGTGCCAGCAGCCAAGACGCGGGTCAGCCCCAGCATTTT; CDR3 protein: CASSQDAGQPQHF
clone size: once; V gene: TRBV3-1/TRBV3-2; D gene: TRBD1; J gene: TRBJ2-1; CDR3 DNA: TGTGCCAGCAGCCCCGGACAGGGGGCGATAGGAAATGAGCAGTTCTTC; CDR3 protein: CASSPGQGAIGNEQFF
clone size: .; V gene: TRBV23-1; D gene: TRBD1; J gene: TRBJ2-3; CDR3 DNA: TGCGCCAGCAGTCAGGTAGGACAGGGACCAGATACGCAGTATTTT; CDR3 protein: CASSQVGQGPDTQYF
clone size: .; V gene: TRBV7-3; D gene: .; J gene: TRBJ2-3; CDR3 DNA: TGTGCCAGCAGCTCCGGAGGCGTCGGTACAGATACGCAGTATTTT; CDR3 protein: CASSSGGVGTDTQYF
clone size: .; V gene: TRBV5-1; D gene: .; J gene: TRBJ2-1; CDR3 DNA: TGCGCCAGCAGCGTTGCAGCGGGTATAAATGAGCAGTTCTTC; CDR3 protein: CASSVAAGINEQFF
clone size: once; V gene: TRBV5-1; D gene: .; J gene: TRBJ1-4; CDR3 DNA: TGCGCCAGCAAGGAAGGGGAAGATGAAAAACTGTTTTTT; CDR3 protein: CASKEGEDEKLFF
clone size: .; V gene: TRBV30; D gene: .; J gene: TRBJ2-7; CDR3 DNA: TGTGCCTGGACTCACGCTGCGGGTTACGAGCAGTACTTC; CDR3 protein: CAWTHAAGYEQYF
clone size: .; V gene: TRBV27; D gene: .; J gene: TRBJ2-3; CDR3 DNA: TGTGCCAGCCGAACGGTAGCCGGGGCAGATACGCAGTATTTT; CDR3 protein: CASRTVAGADTQYF
clone size: .; V gene: TRBV24-1; D gene: TRBD1; J gene: TRBJ2-7; CDR3 DNA: TGTGCCACCGGGACAGGCCTCGAGCAGTACTTC; CDR3 protein: CATGTGLEQYF
clone size: .; V gene: TRBV3-1/TRBV3-2; D gene: TRBD2; J gene: TRBJ2-1; CDR3 DNA: TGTGCCAGCAGCCATGTGAACGGGAGGTCCTACAATGAGCAGTTCTTC; CDR3 protein: CASSHVNGRSYNEQFF
clone size: once; V gene: TRBV24-1; D gene: TRBD1; J gene: TRBJ2-1; CDR3 DNA: TGTGCCACCGAGGGACAGGGAAGCTACAATGAGCAGTTCTTC; CDR3 protein: CATEGQGSYNEQFF
clone size: .; V gene: TRBV9; D gene: .; J gene: TRBJ2-2; CDR3 DNA: TGTGCCAGCAGCGCCCCGACAGGGACTAACACCGGGGAGCTGTTTTTT; CDR3 protein: CASSAPTGTNTGELFF
clone size: .; V gene: TRBV28; D gene: TRBD1; J gene: TRBJ2-7; CDR3 DNA: TGTGCCAGCATGTCTTTCGGGACAGGGGGCGAGGGGCAGTACTTC; CDR3 protein: CASMSFGTGGEGQYF
clone size: once; V gene: TRBV5-1; D gene: .; J gene: TRBJ2-1; CDR3 DNA: TGCGCCAGCAGCTTGGCCAGGGGCTGGCATGAGCAGTTCTTC; CDR3 protein: CASSLARGWHEQFF
clone size: .; V gene: TRBV10-3; D gene: .; J gene: TRBJ2-5; CDR3 DNA: TGTGCCATCAGTGATTTTTCCGGCCAAGAGACCCAGTACTTC; CDR3 protein: CAISDFSGQETQYF
clone size: .; V gene: TRBV9; D gene: TRBD2; J gene: TRBJ2-7; CDR3 DNA: TGTGCCAGCAGCCTAGCGGGGGTCGGACAAAACGAGCAGTACTTC; CDR3 protein: CASSLAGVGQNEQYF
clone size: once; V gene: TRBV7-9; D gene: .; J gene: TRBJ2-7; CDR3 DNA: TGTGCCAGCAGCACCCCCTACAGGGAGAGCGGCTACGAGCAGTACTTC; CDR3 protein: CASSTPYRESGYEQYF
clone size: .; V gene: TRBV10-1; D gene: .; J gene: TRBJ2-1; CDR3 DNA: TGCGCCAGCAGTGACTTGGGGGGGGGCTTAAATGAGCAGTTCTTC; CDR3 protein: CASSDLGGGLNEQFF
clone size: .; V gene: TRBV10-3; D gene: .; J gene: TRBJ1-5; CDR3 DNA: TGTGCCATCAGTGAGACAGGGCCCAACGAGCCCCAGCATTTT; CDR3 protein: CAISETGPNEPQHF
clone size: .; V gene: TRBV6-6; D gene: TRBD1; J gene: TRBJ1-2; CDR3 DNA: TGTGCCAGCAGTTACGCGGACAGGGGACCCTATGGCTACACCTTC; CDR3 protein: CASSYADRGPYGYTF
clone size: once; V gene: TRBV5-1; D gene: TRBD1; J gene: TRBJ1-3; CDR3 DNA: TGCGCCAGCAGCTGGATAACAGGGGGTCGACCCTCTGGAAACACCATATATTTT; CDR3 protein: CASSWITGGRPSGNTIYF
clone size: .; V gene: TRBV24-1; D gene: TRBD2; J gene: TRBJ2-1; CDR3 DNA: TGTGCCACGACTAGCGGGTACGGTGAGCAGTTCTTC; CDR3 protein: CATTSGYGEQFF
clone size: .; V gene: TRBV13; D gene: TRBD2; J gene: TRBJ2-3; CDR3 DNA: TGTGCCAGCAGCCCAGGACTAGCGGGGGGTTCAGATACGCAGTATTTT; CDR3 protein: CASSPGLAGGSDTQYF
clone size: .; V gene: TRBV2; D gene: .; J gene: TRBJ2-5; CDR3 DNA: TGTGCCAGCAGCACGGACAACCAAGAGACCCAGTACTTC; CDR3 protein: CASSTDNQETQYF
clone size: .; V gene: TRBV5-4; D gene: .; J gene: TRBJ2-3; CDR3 DNA: TGTGCCAGCAGCTTATCCTCTAGCACAGATACGCAGTATTTT; CDR3 protein: CASSLSSSTDTQYF
clone size: .; V gene: TRBV19; D gene: TRBD2; J gene: TRBJ2-1; CDR3 DNA: TGTGCCAGTAGCCCGGGGCTAGCGGGAGGTTACAGCTCCTACAATGAGCAGTTCTTC; CDR3 protein: CASSPGLAGGYSSYNEQFF
clone size: .; V gene: TRBV6-5; D gene: TRBD2; J gene: TRBJ2-3; CDR3 DNA: TGTGCCAGCAGTTACTCGCTAGCGGGGGGCACAGATACGCAGTATTTT; CDR3 protein: CASSYSLAGGTDTQYF
clone size: .; V gene: TRBV24-1; D gene: .; J gene: TRBJ2-1; CDR3 DNA: TGTGCCACCAGTGAAACTAGTATTGGAGAGCAGTTCTTC; CDR3 protein: CATSETSIGEQFF
clone size: .; V gene: TRBV19; D gene: .; J gene: TRBJ2-1; CDR3 DNA: TGTGCCAGTATTTCGGGAGCCAGCCACAATGAGCAGTTCTTC; CDR3 protein: CASISGASHNEQFF
clone size: .; V gene: TRBV24-1; D gene: .; J gene: TRBJ1-5; CDR3 DNA: TGTGCCACCAGTGCAGGGGCAAGGTCTCAGCCCCAGCATTTT; CDR3 protein: CATSAGARSQPQHF
clone size: .; V gene: TRBV19; D gene: .; J gene: TRBJ1-1; CDR3 DNA: TGTGCCAGTAGTTTCAGTATGAACACTGAAGCTTTCTTT; CDR3 protein: CASSFSMNTEAFF
clone size: .; V gene: TRBV5-4; D gene: TRBD2; J gene: TRBJ2-5; CDR3 DNA: TGTGCCAGCAGGGGAGGGACTAGGGGGGAGACCCAGTACTTC; CDR3 protein: CASRGGTRGETQYF
clone size: .; V gene: TRBV20-1; D gene: .; J gene: TRBJ1-4; CDR3 DNA: TGCAGTGCTAGTAGGGAAAACAGGGTGGCTGAAAAACTGTTTTTT; CDR3 protein: CSASRENRVAEKLFF
clone size: .; V gene: TRBV4-1; D gene: .; J gene: TRBJ1-5; CDR3 DNA: TGCGCCAGCAGCGGGCAGACAGGTAGCAATCAGCCCCAGCATTTT; CDR3 protein: CASSGQTGSNQPQHF
clone size: .; V gene: TRBV29-1; D gene: TRBD1; J gene: TRBJ1-2; CDR3 DNA: TGCAGCGTTGAAGGGGACAGGGGGCGAATCGTCTATGGCTACACCTTC; CDR3 protein: CSVEGDRGRIVYGYTF
clone size: .; V gene: TRBV5-5; D gene: .; J gene: TRBJ1-6; CDR3 DNA: TGTGCCAGCAGCACGCCCGGGGAGCATTCACCCCTCCACTTT; CDR3 protein: CASSTPGEHSPLHF
clone size: .; V gene: TRBV19; D gene: TRBD1; J gene: TRBJ2-7; CDR3 DNA: TGTGCCAGTTCCCAGACAGGGGGCATTTACGAGCAGTACTTC; CDR3 protein: CASSQTGGIYEQYF
clone size: once; V gene: TRBV21-1; D gene: .; J gene: TRBJ2-7; CDR3 DNA: TGTGCCAGCAGCAAAACCGGGACAAATACTCTCGAGCAGTACTTC; CDR3 protein: CASSKTGTNTLEQYF
clone size: .; V gene: TRBV5-1; D gene: .; J gene: TRBJ1-1; CDR3 DNA: TGCGCCAGCAGCGAGATGAACACTGAAGCTTTCTTT; CDR3 protein: CASSEMNTEAFF
clone size: .; V gene: TRBV19; D gene: .; J gene: TRBJ2-7; CDR3 DNA: TGTGCCAGTAGTATGAAGCGGACGGCTGGACGCTACGAGCAGTACTTC; CDR3 protein: CASSMKRTAGRYEQYF
clone size: once; V gene: TRBV6-5; D gene: TRBD1; J gene: TRBJ1-1; CDR3 DNA: TGTGCCAGCAGCTCGTTCCAGGGGGCAGGTACTGAAGCTTTCTTT; CDR3 protein: CASSSFQGAGTEAFF
clone size: .; V gene: TRBV19; D gene: TRBD2; J gene: TRBJ2-2; CDR3 DNA: TGTGCCACCTCTTGGGGGCTAGCGGGAGCCGGGGAGCTGTTTTTT; CDR3 protein: CATSWGLAGAGELFF
clone size: .; V gene: TRBV6-5; D gene: .; J gene: TRBJ2-4; CDR3 DNA: TGTGCCAGCAGTTACCTTGGGGCGGTGGACATTCAGTACTTC; CDR3 protein: CASSYLGAVDIQYF